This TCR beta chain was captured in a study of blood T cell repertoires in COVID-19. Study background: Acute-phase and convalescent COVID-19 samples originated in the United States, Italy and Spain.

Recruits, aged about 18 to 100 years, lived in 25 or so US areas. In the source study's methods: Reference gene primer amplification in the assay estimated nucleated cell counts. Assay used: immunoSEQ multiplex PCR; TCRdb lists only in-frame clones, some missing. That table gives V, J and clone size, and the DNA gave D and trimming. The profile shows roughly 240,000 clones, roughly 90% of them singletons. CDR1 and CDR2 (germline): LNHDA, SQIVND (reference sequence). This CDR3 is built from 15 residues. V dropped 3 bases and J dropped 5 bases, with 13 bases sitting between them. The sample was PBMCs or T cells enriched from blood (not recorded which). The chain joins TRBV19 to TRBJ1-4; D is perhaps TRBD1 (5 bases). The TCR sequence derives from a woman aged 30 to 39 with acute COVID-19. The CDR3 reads CASSISSGENEKLFF. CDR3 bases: TGTGCCAGTAGTATTTCCTCGGGGGAAAATGAAAAACTGTTTTTT.